Listed below are T cell receptor beta chains from one sample, sequenced in a study of PD-1 blockade in classical Hodgkin lymphoma. TCRdb keeps only in-frame clones here, not all; method: immunoSEQ multiplex PCR. The table records thousands of clones, roughly 80% of them present only once. The sample here was CD4+ T cells from blood, taken at baseline. The receptors shown here come from a human donor with classical Hodgkin lymphoma. Both conserved end residues are part of each CDR3. The D gene is left open where the match is weak. Expanded clones are given a class, and other clones once, few, many or no size at all.

j_call	cdr3_length	clone_size	d_call	v_call	cdr3_nt	cdr3_aa
TRBJ1-4	15	-	-	TRBV6-5	TGTGCCAGCAGTTACTCGGGACGGCTAAGTGAAAAACTGTTTTTT	CASSYSGRLSEKLFF
TRBJ2-1	14	-	-	TRBV4-3	TGCGCCAGCAGCCAAGTTAGGACATACAATGAGCAGTTCTTC	CASSQVRTYNEQFF
TRBJ1-5	13	few	-	TRBV7-8	TGTGCCAGCAGCAATGGGGGCAATCAGCCCCAGCATTTT	CASSNGGNQPQHF
TRBJ2-7	15	-	TRBD1	TRBV11-2	TGTGCCAGCAGCAATCGACAGGGGGGAATTGGCGAGCAGTACTTC	CASSNRQGGIGEQYF
TRBJ1-4	14	-	TRBD1	TRBV10-3	TGTGCCATCAGCGGGACAGTTACGAATGAAAAACTGTTTTTT	CAISGTVTNEKLFF
TRBJ2-5	13	-	TRBD2	TRBV7-2	TGTGCCAGCAGCCCGGGACTAGCAGAGACCCAGTACTTC	CASSPGLAETQYF
TRBJ1-4	16	few	-	TRBV19	TGTGCCAGTAGTACTAGACAGCCGGGAAGGAGTGAAAAACTGTTTTTT	CASSTRQPGRSEKLFF
TRBJ2-7	13	-	-	TRBV5-1	TGCGCCAGCAGTCAGGGGAACGCCTACGAGCAGTACTTC	CASSQGNAYEQYF
TRBJ1-2	15	-	-	TRBV9	TGTGCCAGCAGCGCCCTGGGGGGCGGGGGCACTGGCTACACCTTC	CASSALGGGGTGYTF
TRBJ1-5	12	few	-	TRBV5-8	TGTGCCAGCAGCTTTTTGGGTCAGCCCCAGCATTTT	CASSFLGQPQHF
TRBJ2-7	14	-	TRBD2	TRBV5-4	TGTGCCAGCAGCTCGGGACTAGCGGGATACGAGCAGTACTTC	CASSSGLAGYEQYF
TRBJ2-3	15	-	TRBD2	TRBV7-9	TGTGCCAGCAGCTTCGGGGGGGTCCACACAGATACGCAGTATTTT	CASSFGGVHTDTQYF
TRBJ2-7	14	-	-	TRBV7-6	TGTGCCAGCAGCTTAGAATGGGCCACGGGCGAGCAGTACTTC	CASSLEWATGEQYF
TRBJ2-2	15	-	-	TRBV9	TGTGCCAGCAGCCCTGGGACTTTTAACACCGGGGAGCTGTTTTTT	CASSPGTFNTGELFF
TRBJ1-2	16	-	-	TRBV10-3	TGTGCCATCAGTGCGGGGGGCCTAATCCTTAACTATGGCTACACCTTC	CAISAGGLILNYGYTF
TRBJ2-6	17	-	-	TRBV2	TGTGCCAGCAGTGATAGGGGAGTTTGGTCTGGGGCCAACGTCCTGACTTTC	CASSDRGVWSGANVLTF
TRBJ2-3	15	-	-	TRBV5-5	TGTGCCAGCAGCCACACTTTTGTCGGGGGAGATACGCAGTATTTT	CASSHTFVGGDTQYF
TRBJ1-5	13	-	TRBD1	TRBV11-2	TGTGCCAGCAGCGTCCAGGGGGTACAGCCCCAGCATTTT	CASSVQGVQPQHF
TRBJ1-6	15	-	TRBD1	TRBV27	TGTGCCAGCAGAACAGGGGGCAATTATAATTCACCCCTCCACTTT	CASRTGGNYNSPLHF
TRBJ2-6	15	once	-	TRBV4-2	TGTGCCAGCAGCCAAGGACATTCGGGGGCCAACGTCCTGACTTTC	CASSQGHSGANVLTF
TRBJ2-1	18	-	TRBD2	TRBV7-2	TGTGCCAGCAGCTTAAGACTTAGGGGTAGCGGGGGATACAATGAGCAGTTCTTC	CASSLRLRGSGGYNEQFF
TRBJ1-4	14	-	TRBD1	TRBV7-9	TGTGCCAGCAGCCAGGGACAGGGCTCTGAAAAACTGTTTTTT	CASSQGQGSEKLFF
TRBJ2-1	16	-	TRBD2	TRBV6-4	TGTGCCAGCAGCGCCGGGACTAGCAGGCCCAACAATGAGCAGTTCTTC	CASSAGTSRPNNEQFF
TRBJ2-1	12	-	-	TRBV30	TGTGCCTGGAGCAAGGGGGTAGCTGAGCAGTTCTTC	CAWSKGVAEQFF
TRBJ1-5	17	-	-	TRBV5-5	TGTGCCAGCAGCTCGCGGGGGGGCTTTCTTACCAATCAGCCCCAGCATTTT	CASSSRGGFLTNQPQHF
TRBJ2-1	11	-	-	TRBV2	TGTGCCAGCAGCCACTACAATGAGCAGTTCTTC	CASSHYNEQFF
TRBJ1-2	15	-	TRBD1	TRBV4-2	TGTGCCAGCAGCGGACGACAGGGGCCTAACTATGGCTACACCTTC	CASSGRQGPNYGYTF
TRBJ1-4	15	-	-	TRBV5-3	TGTGCCAGAAGCTTTATTGTAGGGGATAATGAAAAACTGTTTTTT	CARSFIVGDNEKLFF
TRBJ2-2	15	once	-	TRBV5-1	TGCGCCAGCAGTTCCGGGACCCCGGGGACCGGGGAGCTGTTTTTT	CASSSGTPGTGELFF
TRBJ1-5	15	-	TRBD1	TRBV5-1	TGCGCCAGCAGCTCCGGGACAGGGAGAAATCAGCCCCAGCATTTT	CASSSGTGRNQPQHF
TRBJ1-2	13	-	-	TRBV28	TGTGCCATCGGCAGTCCCAATGTATGGCGCTACACCTTC	CAIGSPNVWRYTF
TRBJ1-5	15	-	-	TRBV5-1	TGCGCCAGCAGCCCTCAGGGAATTAGCAATCAGCCCCAGCATTTT	CASSPQGISNQPQHF
TRBJ2-7	14	-	TRBD2	TRBV6-5	TGTGCCAGCAGCAGACTAGCAACAACCTACGAGCAGTACTTC	CASSRLATTYEQYF
TRBJ1-2	11	few	-	TRBV2	TGTGCCAGCAGCGAGTGGGTTGGCTACACCTTC	CASSEWVGYTF
TRBJ2-7	17	-	-	TRBV5-1	TGCGCCAGCACCTTCGGGTTTGACAGGCAGCTTTCCTACGAGCAGTACTTC	CASTFGFDRQLSYEQYF
TRBJ1-6	17	-	-	TRBV19	TGTGCCAGTAGTATTTGGCGGAGTAGCTCCTATAATTCACCCCTCCACTTT	CASSIWRSSSYNSPLHF
TRBJ1-2	12	-	-	TRBV5-6	TGTGCCAGCAGCTCTGACCCCTATGGCTACACCTTC	CASSSDPYGYTF
TRBJ1-4	15	-	-	TRBV5-1	TGCGCCAGCAGCTTGACCCCGGTCCCGGCCGAGAAACTGTTTTTT	CASSLTPVPAEKLFF
TRBJ2-3	15	-	TRBD2	TRBV5-1	TGCGCCAGCCGTACCGGGACTAGTGCACAAGATACGCAGTATTTT	CASRTGTSAQDTQYF
TRBJ2-1	15	-	TRBD1	TRBV30	TGTGCCTGGAGTACGCAGCAGGGGGCAAGGAATGAGCAGTTCTTC	CAWSTQQGARNEQFF
TRBJ2-5	16	-	TRBD2	TRBV9	TGTGCCAGCAGCGTAGGAGCACTAGCGGGGCGAGAGACCCAGTACTTC	CASSVGALAGRETQYF
TRBJ1-5	15	-	TRBD1	TRBV2	TGTGCCAGCAGTTCACAGGGGGCGAGCAATCAGCCCCAGCATTTT	CASSSQGASNQPQHF
TRBJ1-1	13	-	TRBD1	TRBV5-1	TGCGCCAGCAGCTTGGGGGACAGGGGTAGAGCTTTCTTT	CASSLGDRGRAFF